Shown below are 3 T cell receptor beta chains from a single sample sequenced in a study of blood T cell repertoires in COVID-19. The table came from immunoSEQ multiplex PCR; TCRdb's copy has only in-frame clones and leaves some out. The sample holds roughly 250,000 clones; more than 85% are singletons and the top ten take around 0.88%. Sequenced sample: peripheral blood. Every receptor here comes from a young man with acute or convalescent COVID-19.

The genes are TRBV19 and TRBJ1-5, with 11 bases fitting TRBD1. The CDR3 loop spans 12 amino acids. Germline V CDR1 and CDR2: LNHDA, SQIVND (reference sequence). After removal of 9 bases from V and 6 bases from J, the junction contained 1 base not matched to a gene. The CDR3 nucleotides read TGTGCCAGCGGGACAGGGGGTCAGCCCCAGCATTTT. Translation: CASGTGGQPQHF.

The gene calls are TRBV14 and TRBJ1-4, with D possibly TRBD1 on 6 matching bases. The CDR3 is 15 amino acids. CDR1 SGHDN and CDR2 FVKESK come from the germline V gene. V lost 6 bases, J lost 8 bases, and 19 bases lay in between. The CDR3 DNA follows: TGTGCCAGCAGTCGCGAACAGGGATGGGGCGAAAAACTGTTTTTT. This codes for CASSREQGWGEKLFF.

The gene calls are TRBV5-4 and TRBJ1-2; 7 bases match TRBD1. CDR1 and CDR2 (germline): SGHNT, YYREEE (reference sequence). V shed 0 bases and J 5 bases; nucleotides not matched to a gene: 7. CDR3 length: 15 amino acids. Written as DNA, the CDR3 is TGTGCCAGCAGCTTGGCCCCGGGGACAGAGTATGGCTACACCTTC. It is translated as CASSLAPGTEYGYTF.